This section outlines one TCR beta chain sequence together with its context. This specimen comes from a study of blood T cell repertoires in COVID-19. Study-level background: Some COVID-19 samples were acute and others convalescent; all came from the United States, Italy and Spain.

Clones were read by immunoSEQ multiplex PCR, and TCRdb kept only the in-frame ones, dropping some. Altogether about 120,000 clones are present, about 79% being singletons, with the ten largest covering about 2.1%. The V end was cut by 5 bases, the J end by 2 bases, with 12 bases between. This CDR3 is built from 14 residues. CDR1 and CDR2 (germline): SQVTM, ANQGSEA. This receptor was obtained from a man aged 65 to 79 with acute or convalescent COVID-19. Source material: peripheral blood. V and J are TRBV29-1 and TRBJ2-2; maybe TRBD1 (6 bases). For the CDR3, the DNA is TGCAGCGTTAAGACAGGAATTAACACCGGGGAGCTGTTTTTT. Translating gives CSVKTGINTGELFF.